This T cell receptor (delta chain) is drawn from a study of gamma-delta chains in newborns, infants, children. TCRdb reran clone calling via CATT on the reads. The sample contains some 5,000 delta-chain clones, 3.3% of which appear only once. This clone was detected a few times. After removal of 0 bases from V and 6 bases from J, the junction contained 5 bases not matched to a gene. This CDR3 is 17 amino acids long. CDR1 and CDR2 from the germline V gene are GEAIGNYY and EKD. The TCR originated in a child who was a newborn, infant or young child, either healthy, febrile or measles-vaccinated (not recorded which). The V gene is TRDV2, the J gene TRDJ3, with 9 nucleotides matching TRDD3. The material sequenced was blood. CDR3 bases: TGTGCCTGTGACACCGTACTGGGGGACCCGGACACCCGACAGATGTTTTTC. It encodes CACDTVLGDPDTRQMFF.